The entry below gives a single T cell receptor beta chain sequence along with its context. This receptor's antigen is unknown. The record has no base qualities; no much larger clone is one base away. The cohort was made up of around 720 healthy bone marrow donors. At the time of sampling, all cohort members were nominally healthy, though unrecorded immune exposures were likely present. The donor was CMV seronegative and belonged to the group of roughly 330 seronegative cohort members. A peripheral blood sample was provided by each donor, and peripheral blood mononuclear cells were used for TCR beta sequencing. The Qiagen DNeasy Blood Extraction Kit was used to extract genomic DNA from the blood cell samples. Library method: the immunoSEQ multiplex PCR assay. For the multiplex PCR, a mixture combining 60 forward primers for TCR Vbeta segments and 13 reverse primers for TCR Jbeta segments was used. Amplification of the CDR3 region of rearranged TCR beta genes was performed with a multiplex PCR assay on genomic DNA. The Illumina HiSeq System was used to sequence the amplified TCR beta libraries as 87-base-pair reads. From the authors' description of their analysis: Across the 670 or so repertoires, a later analysis counted tens of millions of unique TCR beta chains, 9.5 million to 12 million of which were shared by at least two donors. To remove PCR and sequencing errors, raw reads were error-corrected and collapsed into unique sequences using a nearest-neighbor algorithm that merged closely related sequences. Alignment of CDR3 sequences to IMGT reference sequences was used to assign V, D and J gene segments. For a sequence to be retained, a match of at least six nucleotides to both a V gene segment and a J gene segment was required. Rearrangements were classified as productive when the CDR3 lacked stop codons and remained in frame with V and J, and all other rearrangements were classified as non-productive. Following IMGT convention, CDR3 was defined as the stretch from the second conserved V-encoded cysteine up to the conserved J-encoded phenylalanine. The earlier analysis of approximately 590 of the donors excluded any sequence lacking an unambiguous match to a single V gene segment. An earlier analysis of over 450 of the donors classified V segments as functional when productive rearrangements were above 56.7% and as segregating when the standard deviation between donors was above 5%. A statistical classification framework was built for diagnosing cytomegalovirus status from the catalog of TCR beta chain sequences. In a later analysis, V and J genes were assigned by comparing TCR nucleotide sequences against IMGT/GENE-DB human TR gene sequences. Using the TCRdist pipeline, a later analysis assigned CDR3 sequences along with most-parsimonious VDJ recombination scenarios. A later analysis defined each TCR beta chain by its CDR3 amino acid sequence plus V-gene family, and excluded reads lacking a unique V-gene family. As a way to deal with suspected cross-contamination and a sequencing artifact, a later analysis dropped 500 to 700 nucleotide sequences that were highly shared and had low generation probability. In a later analysis, a clonal expansion index for each public chain was calculated from normalized within-repertoire ranks of inferred template counts. In a later analysis, generation probabilities were computed with a VDJ recombination model fitted to out-of-frame rearrangements, and the resulting probabilities were checked against IGoR. In a later analysis, hypergeometric tests were used to score TCR-TCR, TCR-HLA and TCR-CMV co-occurrence, with a repertoire-size bias correction applied to TCR pairs. In a later analysis, false discovery rates were estimated by permuting HLA or CMV assignments 20 times. A later analysis grouped co-occurring TCRs with DBSCAN, adding TCRdist sequence similarity when clustering within HLA-allele-positive subsets. For co-occurrence clustering, repertoires with fewer than 30,000 or more than 120,000 public chains were excluded, along with four or five repertoires with anomalous nucleotide sharing. Held by TCRdb, this immuneACCESS table contains in-frame sequences only and omits some clones. Under half of the omission traces to an unresolved V gene where checked; the cause of the rest is unknown. V and J calls and clone size are as listed in that table; D and trimming were resolved from the DNA. Counted in this sample were under 150,000 clones; roughly three quarters of them appeared once. 4.5% to 6.5% of the sample belongs to the ten largest clones.

The data derive from a study of cytomegalovirus exposure and HLA in healthy donors (TCRdb year 2017). For the study in its entirety: An earlier analysis of roughly 610 of the donors reported approximately 260 Gb of sequence data and around 100 million unique TCR beta sequences obtained from about 179 million T cells. An early release covering just under 650 HLA-typed donors comprised about 310 gigabases of sequencing data and about 90 million unique TCR sequences. Among the roughly 390 genotyped donors, around 79% belonged to the genetic ancestry cluster associated with self-reported Caucasian donors. The study was designed to test whether signatures of past pathogen exposure could be identified by cataloging public T cell receptors. The study profiled the T cell repertoires of under 850 subjects by immunosequencing and related them to cytomegalovirus serostatus. Besides the first cohort of hundreds of subjects, a separate validation cohort made up of over 100 different subjects was used. To predict cytomegalovirus infection status, the study brought together high-throughput TCR immunosequencing, statistical association of individual TCRs with disease status, and machine learning. To study patterns of TCR occurrence, a later analysis re-analyzed previously published TCR beta repertoires from 650 to 750 donors and added high-resolution HLA genotyping. Rather than using new phenotypic data, the later analysis identified candidate immune exposures from TCR beta sequences and from how often those sequences occurred across donors. An earlier analysis of fewer than 750 of the donors used high-throughput TCR beta sequencing to judge whether each TCR beta V gene segment behaved as functional or pseudogenic. Donor age, sex, ethnicity and CMV serostatus were collected together with the repertoire data. A later genetic analysis took genome-wide SNP genotypes for about 65% of the 666 donors and used that subset as a discovery cohort. All discovery cohort repertoires had been generated using a single sequencing platform. HLA typing covered class I and class II loci at four-digit resolution. The number of typed donors differed by locus: about 620-630 for A, B, C, DRB1 and DQB1; approximately 520 for DQA1; 606 for DPA1; and some 450 for DPB1. Roughly 5 DR-DQ haplotypes were handled as single units for association and clustering because linkage in the cohort was strong. Across some 400 genotyped donors of the cohort, an average of roughly 250,000 unique TCR beta nucleotide sequences per donor were sequenced, and approximately 19% of those sequences were non-productive.

What the study reported, not specific to this receptor: The earlier analysis of 587 of the donors excluded seventeen rarely observed V segments, including chromosome 9 orphons, because counts were too low. A group of highly shared sequence variants was considered likely to be a technical artifact of the sequencing pipeline. CMV serostatus was the only immune exposure information available for the cohort. A few of the identified cytomegalovirus-associated TCR beta chains were confirmed in vitro to be specific for cytomegalovirus antigens. Because some donors lacked HLA typing at each locus, the association tests relied only on the typed subset. A later analysis associated 15,000 or so TCR beta sequences with specific HLA alleles at a false discovery rate of 0.05. A further reported finding was that TCR beta sequences accurately predicted the HLA-A and HLA-B alleles for most subjects in the first cohort. According to a later analysis, most CMV-associated TCR beta chains appeared to be HLA-restricted, and the HLA associations seemed to be driven largely by CMV exposure. In a later analysis, TCR association rates were found to vary across HLA loci, with the most associated TCRs seen for DRB1 alleles and the fewest for HLA-C alleles. Some IMGT-functional V segments, including TRBV6-2 and TRBV6-3, could not be distinguished by the 87-base-pair reads and were therefore excluded. It was suggested by the authors that the approach could potentially be generalized to other disease states and immunological phenotypes. When HLA alleles, especially DR and DQ, strongly co-occurred, TCR associations were difficult to assign to individual alleles. Several of the top co-occurrence clusters appeared to be linked to parvovirus B19, influenza, CMV and Epstein-Barr virus, according to a later analysis. The cohort was sequenced for TCR beta chains only, and without alpha or paired-chain data the features that could be detected were limited. In the study, approximately 150 TCR beta chains were listed as associated with cytomegalovirus. A later genetic analysis associated a missense DCLRE1C variant with V-gene and J-gene trimming of TCR beta chains, and an independent cohort replicated the association. In both the original and validation cohorts, the classifier was reported to diagnose cytomegalovirus status with high specificity and sensitivity. Sequencing depth was assumed to be roughly uniform across donors in the presence/absence analyses, though that assumption may not hold. An earlier analysis of some 590 of the donors showed that most TCR beta V segments appeared in productive rearrangements either about 87% or about 30% of the time, which broadly matched IMGT annotations. In a later analysis, HLA-associated TCR beta chains were found to be more clonally expanded and to have lower generation probabilities than equally common non-associated chains. Correlated functional status among segregating V segments might be attributable to linkage disequilibrium, but an unknown experimental factor could not be ruled out. Most TCR sequences were observed very rarely across donors, whereas some public TCRs were present in many individuals. According to a later genetic analysis, donors in an Asian-associated ancestry cluster had fewer N-insertions in productive TCRs than the approximately 700-donor mean.

From its cysteine to its phenylalanine, the CDR3 spans 15 amino acids. The CDR3 DNA has 45 bases and is translated from base 1. Trimming costs V 2 bases and J 2 bases, and their ends lie 8 bases apart. As encoded in the germline V gene, CDR1 is SGHRS while CDR2 is YFSETQ. The sequence derives from a male donor in good health and CMV-seronegative. Recombination connected TRBV5-1 to TRBJ2-6; 5 matching bases give a weak D call of TRBD2. The specimen was PBMCs. The CDR3 amino acid sequence is: CASSLAVPGANVLTF. The DNA is TGCGCCAGCAGCTTAGCGGTCCCTGGGGCCAACGTCCTGACTTTC.